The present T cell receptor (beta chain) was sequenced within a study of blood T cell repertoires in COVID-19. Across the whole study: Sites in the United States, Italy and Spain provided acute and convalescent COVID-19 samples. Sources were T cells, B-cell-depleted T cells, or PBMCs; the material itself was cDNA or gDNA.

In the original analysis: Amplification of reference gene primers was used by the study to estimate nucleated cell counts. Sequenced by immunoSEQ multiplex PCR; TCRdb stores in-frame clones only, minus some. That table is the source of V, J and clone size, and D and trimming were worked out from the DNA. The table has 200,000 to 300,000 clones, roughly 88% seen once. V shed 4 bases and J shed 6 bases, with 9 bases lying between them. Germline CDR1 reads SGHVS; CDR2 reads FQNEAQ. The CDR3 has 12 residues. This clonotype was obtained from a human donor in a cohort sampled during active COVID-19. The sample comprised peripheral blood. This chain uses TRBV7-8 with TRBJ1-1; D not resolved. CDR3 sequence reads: CASSWRASEAFF. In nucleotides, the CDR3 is TGTGCCAGCAGCTGGCGGGCCTCTGAAGCTTTCTTT.